These 30 T cell receptor beta chains originate from one sample sequenced in a study of control samples from healthy donors and cancer patients. Data came from immunoSEQ multiplex PCR; TCRdb stores just in-frame clones and leaves some out. The table has about 160,000 clones, 70% to 90% seen once. Specimen: blood. These receptors all stem from a man aged 25-40 years in good health.

The count of this clone is one. V and J are TRBV7-8 and TRBJ1-4; D ambiguous. CDR3 length: 11 amino acids. V was cut by 4 bases and J by 8 bases, with 5 bases left in between. The V gene's germline CDR1 is SGHVS and CDR2 FQNEAQ. CDR3 sequence reads: CASSSREKLFF. CDR3 nucleotide sequence: TGTGCCAGCAGCTCGAGGGAAAAACTGTTTTTT.

The rearrangement links TRBV7-9 to TRBJ2-3, with a weak D call TRBD1 (6 bases). Trimming pared 5 bases from V and 0 bases from J, leaving 12 bases between. Germline values: CDR1 SEHNR, CDR2 FQNEAQ (reference sequence). The CDR3 is 15 amino acids. The CDR3 DNA is TGTGCCAGCAGCCCGGGACAAACTAGCACAGATACGCAGTATTTT. Translating it yields CASSPGQTSTDTQYF.

The table lists this clone with a few counts. The genes are TRBV5-1 and TRBJ1-6, with 12 bases lining up with TRBD1. This CDR3 has 17 residues. Unmatched junction bases numbered 5, after V lost 0 bases and J lost 7 bases. CDR1 and CDR2 (germline): SGHRS, YFSETQ. The CDR3 DNA follows: TGCGCCAGCAGCTTGGATGGGACAGGGGGCCTCAATTCACCCCTCCACTTT. Encoded protein: CASSLDGTGGLNSPLHF.

The J gene is TRBJ1-2, the V gene TRBV7-8; D unresolved. The germline gives CDR1 SGHVS, CDR2 FQNEAQ. V shed 1 base and J shed 4 bases, with 7 bases lying between them. The CDR3 is 13 residues long. The CDR3 DNA follows: TGTGCCAGCAGCTTAGTCGGGAGCTATGGCTACACCTTC. Protein product: CASSLVGSYGYTF. Full variable domain (outside the CDR3, taken from reference TRBV7-8 and TRBJ1-2): GAGVSQSPRYKVAKRGQDVALRCDPISGHVSLFWYQQALGQGPEFLTYFQNEAQLDKSGLPSDRFFAERPEGSVSTLKIQRTQQEDSAVYLCASSLVGSYGYTFGSGTRLTVV.

The chain uses TRBV12-5 and TRBJ2-5, with a possible D match to TRBD2 (5 bases). In germline, CDR1 is LGHNT, CDR2 FRNRAP. The CDR3 covers 12 residues. V lost 9 bases, J lost 5 bases, and 13 bases lay in between. The chain's CDR3 is CARECPGETQYF. The CDR3 DNA follows: TGTGCTAGGGAATGCCCGGGGGAGACCCAGTACTTC.

With regard to this clone: Within the sample, other DNA sequences also encode this same CDR3. CDR3 in amino acids: CASSPPGQNFQETQYF. CDR3 DNA sequence: TGTGCCAGCTCACCGCCGGGACAGAATTTCCAAGAGACCCAGTACTTC. This chain joins TRBV18 and TRBJ2-5; 7 nucleotides agree with TRBD1. Germline CDR1 and CDR2: KGHSH and LQKENI. The CDR3 loop spans 16 amino acids. With 3 bases clipped from V and 1 base from J, the junction kept 8 bases outside the gene matches. Full variable domain (remainder filled in from reference TRBV18 and TRBJ2-5): NAGVMQNPRHLVRRRGQEARLRCSPMKGHSHVYWYRQLPEEGLKFMVYLQKENIIDESGMPKERFSAEFPKEGPSILRIQQVVRGDSAAYFCASSPPGQNFQETQYFGPGTRLLVL.

This rearrangement joins TRBV20-1 to TRBJ2-7, with D tentatively TRBD2 (7 bases). Germline V gene sequence: CDR1 DFQATT, CDR2 SNEGSKA (reference sequence). V was clipped by 6 bases and J by 9 bases, with 12 bases between them. The CDR3 extends over 10 amino acids. CDR3 coding DNA: TGCAGTGCCCCAGGGGAGGGGCAGTACTTC. This codes for CSAPGEGQYF.

This clone was picked up a small number of times. This sequence joins TRBV9 and TRBJ1-3, with TRBD1 matching over 7 bases. The CDR3 extends over 16 amino acids. Trimming at V came to 2 bases and at J to 8 bases, leaving 13 bases not matched to a gene. Germline assignment: CDR1 SGDLS and CDR2 YYNGEE. The CDR3 nucleotides read TGTGCCAGCAGCGTGCGAGGTGAAGGGGGCGAAGACACCATATATTTT. It specifies CASSVRGEGGEDTIYF.

This clone has just one count. The rearrangement links TRBV11-3 to TRBJ2-1; weak D call: TRBD2 (5 bases). Germline CDR1 SGHNT, CDR2 YENEEA. Trimming cost V 5 bases and J 4 bases, with 9 bases left between them. This CDR3 region has 13 residues. Here the CDR3 reads CASSPRGYNEQFF. CDR3 DNA: TGTGCCAGCAGCCCCCGGGGTTACAATGAGCAGTTCTTC.

The rearrangement links TRBV11-2 to TRBJ2-1, with 8 bases matching TRBD2. In germline, CDR1 is SGHAT, CDR2 FQNNGV. There are 16 residues in the CDR3. V was clipped by 3 bases and J by 4 bases; unmatched bases: 8. CDR3 in DNA: TGTGCCAGCAGCTTGTTTAGCGGGATTATATACAATGAGCAGTTCTTC. Amino acids: CASSLFSGIIYNEQFF.

This clone was counted between two and nine times. The gene calls are TRBV28 and TRBJ1-6; D is unresolved. This CDR3 region has 16 residues. Per germline, CDR1 MDHEN and CDR2 SYDVKM. V gave up 2 bases and J gave up 0 bases, with 8 bases separating them. The CDR3 bases are TGTGCCAGCAGTTTACAGTGGAGCTCCTATAATTCACCCCTCCACTTT. Its protein is CASSLQWSSYNSPLHF.

The chain links TRBV19 to TRBJ1-6; no reliable D call. There are 15 residues in the CDR3. Germline assignment: CDR1 LNHDA and CDR2 SQIVND (reference sequence). The germline V and J ends were trimmed by 5 bases and 5 bases, with 13 bases remaining between them. This CDR3 is CASSPKAGNNSPLHF. As DNA, the CDR3 is TGTGCCAGTAGTCCTAAGGCGGGGAATAATTCACCCCTCCACTTT.

The chain carries TRBV24-1 and TRBJ2-1; 15 nucleotides agree with TRBD2. V was clipped by 3 bases and J by 0 bases; unmatched bases: 8. Germline V gene lookup returns CDR1 KGHDR and CDR2 SFDVKD. The CDR3 is 20 amino acids. The CDR3, as DNA: TGTGCCACCAGTGATGCCGGGACTAGCGGGAGGCCCGGCTCCTACAATGAGCAGTTCTTC. Translating gives CATSDAGTSGRPGSYNEQFF.

This chain uses TRBV7-9 with TRBJ1-1; D call uncertain. Trimming took 7 bases from V and 6 from J, leaving 9 bases between them. The CDR3 has 11 residues. Germline V gene data show CDR1 as SEHNR and CDR2 as FQNEAQ (reference sequence). Here the CDR3 DNA reads TGTGCCAGCAAGGAGAGCCCTGAAGCTTTCTTT. Its translation is CASKESPEAFF.

V usage is TRBV5-1 and J usage is TRBJ2-3; D possibly corresponds to TRBD2 (6 bases). V lost 0 bases and J lost 2, with 10 bases in between. The CDR3 covers 15 residues. Germline lookup yields CDR1 SGHRS and CDR2 YFSETQ. CDR3 sequence: CASSLEWGVTDTQYF. As DNA, the CDR3 is TGCGCCAGCAGCTTGGAGTGGGGGGTCACAGATACGCAGTATTTT.

The V gene is TRBV14, the J gene TRBJ1-6; D call uncertain. The germline CDR1 and CDR2 sequences are SGHDN and FVKESK. Trimming pared 0 bases from V and 9 bases from J, leaving 6 bases between. This CDR3 spans 13 amino acids. The CDR3 here is CASSQDFVSPLHF. The CDR3 coding sequence is TGTGCCAGCAGCCAAGATTTTGTTTCACCCCTCCACTTT.

About this clone: The sample holds other DNA sequences that translate to the same CDR3. The chain joins TRBV7-9 to TRBJ2-1; D tentatively reads TRBD1 or TRBD2 (5 bases each). Trimming shortened V by 0 bases and J by 6 bases, and 6 bases separated the two germline ends. There are 13 residues in the CDR3. Germline V lookup: CDR1 SEHNR, CDR2 FQNEAQ (reference sequence). The chain's CDR3 is CASSLAGVNEQFF. In DNA form, the CDR3 reads TGTGCCAGCAGCTTAGCGGGGGTCAATGAGCAGTTCTTC.

The V gene is TRBV4-3, the J gene TRBJ1-4; the D is unclear. CDR3 size: 16 residues. V dropped 1 base and J dropped 6 bases, with 15 bases sitting between them. Germline values: CDR1 LGHNA, CDR2 YSLEER. CDR3 residues: CASSQGLGSGDEKLFF. In DNA form, the CDR3 reads TGCGCCAGCAGCCAAGGCTTAGGGTCCGGTGATGAAAAACTGTTTTTT.

J is TRBJ2-1 and V is TRBV7-2, with D perhaps TRBD2 (5 bases). This CDR3 spans 13 amino acids. The V gene lost 1 base and the J gene lost 10 bases, with 11 bases spanning the gap. Germline loops: CDR1 SGHTA, CDR2 FQGNSA. The CDR3 sequence is CASSLGTGSEQFF. The CDR3 DNA follows: TGTGCCAGCAGCTTAGGGACGGGAAGCGAGCAGTTCTTC. Looking up the rest from reference TRBV7-2 and TRBJ2-1 gives the full variable domain: GAGVSQSPSNKVTEKGKDVELRCDPISGHTALYWYRQSLGQGLEFLIYFQGNSAPDKSGLPSDRFSAERTGGSVSTLTIQRTQQEDSAVYLCASSLGTGSEQFFGPGTRLTVL.

The J gene is TRBJ1-1, the V gene TRBV5-1, with D hard to call. Germline CDR1 and CDR2: SGHRS and YFSETQ. Trimming removed 0 bases from V and 0 bases from J, with 3 bases in between. This CDR3 contains 13 residues. This chain's CDR3 is CASSLELNTEAFF. In DNA form, the CDR3 reads TGCGCCAGCAGCTTGGAGCTGAACACTGAAGCTTTCTTT. The entire variable domain, with the rest obtained from reference TRBV5-1 and TRBJ1-1, is as follows: KAGVTQTPRYLIKTRGQQVTLSCSPISGHRSVSWYQQTPGQGLQFLFEYFSETQRNKGNFPGRFSGRQFSNSRSEMNVSTLELGDSALYLCASSLELNTEAFFGQGTRLTVV.

The chain is built from TRBV5-1 and TRBJ2-2, with TRBD1 as a possible D gene (5 bases). The CDR3 loop spans 14 amino acids. Per germline, CDR1 SGHRS and CDR2 YFSETQ. The V end was cut by 6 bases, the J end by 1 base, with 10 bases between. DNA for the CDR3: TGCGCCAGCAAGCAAGGACAGAACACCGGGGAGCTGTTTTTT. The encoded protein is CASKQGQNTGELFF.

The V and J genes are TRBV12-3 or TRBV12-4 and TRBJ2-7; D is unclear. V was trimmed by 3 bases and J by 2 bases, leaving 5 bases between them. The CDR3 runs to 12 residues. This CDR3 is CASSFAPYEQYF. CDR3 in DNA: TGTGCCAGCAGTTTTGCACCCTACGAGCAGTACTTC.

The chain combines TRBV11-2 with TRBJ2-1; 7 nucleotides align to TRBD1. CDR1 is SGHAT and CDR2 is FQNNGV in the germline V gene. With V trimmed by 1 base and J by 4 bases, 7 bases remained unmatched. The CDR3 has 16 residues. CDR3 protein: CASSLGLGQRYNEQFF. CDR3 nucleotide sequence: TGTGCCAGCAGCTTAGGACTGGGACAGCGGTACAATGAGCAGTTCTTC.

The chain uses TRBV6-6 and TRBJ1-2; the D is unclear. Germline values: CDR1 MNHNY, CDR2 SVGAGI (reference sequence). CDR3 size: 15 residues. Trimming took off 6 bases at V and 4 bases at J, with 18 bases between the two ends. CDR3 sequence reads: CASRERTEQIYGYTF. CDR3 DNA sequence: TGTGCCAGCAGGGAAAGGACCGAGCAGATCTATGGCTACACCTTC.

This clone was counted a single time. The V gene is TRBV28, the J gene TRBJ2-7; D uncertain. Germline CDR1 reads MDHEN; CDR2 reads SYDVKM. V was pared by 6 bases and J by 4 bases, with 7 bases between. The CDR3 totals 11 residues. The CDR3 nucleotides read TGTGCCAGCAGGTCTCTTTACGAGCAGTACTTC. Translation gives CASRSLYEQYF. Using reference TRBV28 and TRBJ2-7 for the parts outside the CDR3, the full variable domain is DVKVTQSSRYLVKRTGEKVFLECVQDMDHENMFWYRQDPGLGLRLIYFSYDVKMKEKGDIPEGYSVSREKKERFSLILESASTNQTSMYLCASRSLYEQYFGPGTRLTVT.

The chain is built from TRBV4-3 and TRBJ2-4; 7 nucleotides align to TRBD1. The CDR3 loop spans 15 amino acids. The junction had 4 bases not matched to a gene; V was cut back by 4 bases and J by 1 base. Germline V gene sequence: CDR1 LGHNA, CDR2 YSLEER. CDR3 sequence reads: CASSPEQGAKNIQYF. The CDR3 bases are TGCGCCAGCAGCCCTGAACAGGGGGCCAAAAACATTCAGTACTTC.

A single count supports this clone. This clone may be a read error of a much larger clone one base away. The CDR3 loop is CASSFVGETQYF. The CDR3 nucleotides are TGTGCCAGCAGCTTCGTGGGGGAGACCCAGTACTTC. The V and J genes are TRBV7-2 and TRBJ2-5, with D unclear. CDR3 length equals 12 residues. The V end was cut by 3 bases, the J end by 5 bases, with 7 bases between. Germline V gene sequence: CDR1 SGHTA, CDR2 FQGNSA.

The V and J genes are TRBV5-1 and TRBJ1-2; D may be TRBD1 (5 bases). CDR3 length: 14 residues. Trimming took off 0 bases at V and 5 bases at J, with 11 bases between the two ends. Germline V gene lookup returns CDR1 SGHRS and CDR2 YFSETQ. CDR3 sequence: CASSLGQGWYGYTF. Here the CDR3 DNA reads TGCGCCAGCAGCTTGGGGCAGGGATGGTATGGCTACACCTTC.

V gene TRBV7-9 combines with J gene TRBJ1-5, with D unresolved. Germline V gives CDR1 SEHNR, CDR2 FQNEAQ (reference sequence). Trimming removed 2 bases at V and 4 bases at J, with 18 bases between. CDR3 length equals 17 residues. CDR3 nucleotides: TGTGCCAGCAGCTTAAAAGCGGAAATCGGAGGGAATCAGCCCCAGCATTTT. The encoded protein is CASSLKAEIGGNQPQHF. The variable domain in full, with the rest retrieved from reference TRBV7-9 and TRBJ1-5, is DTGVSQNPRHKITKRGQNVTFRCDPISEHNRLYWYRQTLGQGPEFLTYFQNEAQLEKSRLLSDRFSAERPKGSFSTLEIQRTEQGDSAMYLCASSLKAEIGGNQPQHFGDGTRLSIL.

This chain joins TRBV7-8 and TRBJ1-3; the D gene is possibly TRBD1 (6 bases). Germline V gives CDR1 SGHVS, CDR2 FQNEAQ. V was shortened by 6 bases and J by 4 bases, with 10 bases between the two germline ends. The CDR3 spans 13 residues. The CDR3 DNA is TGTGCCAGCAGTTCAGGACAGGGAAACACCATATATTTT. Amino acid sequence: CASSSGQGNTIYF.